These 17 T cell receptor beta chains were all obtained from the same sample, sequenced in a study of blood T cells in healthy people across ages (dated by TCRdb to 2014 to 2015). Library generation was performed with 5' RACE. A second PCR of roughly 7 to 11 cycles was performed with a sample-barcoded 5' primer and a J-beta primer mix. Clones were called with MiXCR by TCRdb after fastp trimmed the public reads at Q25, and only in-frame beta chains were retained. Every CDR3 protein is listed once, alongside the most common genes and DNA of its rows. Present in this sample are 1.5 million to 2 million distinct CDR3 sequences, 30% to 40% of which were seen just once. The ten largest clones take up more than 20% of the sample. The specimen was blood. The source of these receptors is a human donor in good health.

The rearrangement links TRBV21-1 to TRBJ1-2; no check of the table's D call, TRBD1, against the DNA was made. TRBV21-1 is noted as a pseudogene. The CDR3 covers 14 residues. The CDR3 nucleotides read TGTGCCATCGCTGAGGGGGCGAGGAACTATGGCTACACCTTC. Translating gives CAIAEGARNYGYTF.

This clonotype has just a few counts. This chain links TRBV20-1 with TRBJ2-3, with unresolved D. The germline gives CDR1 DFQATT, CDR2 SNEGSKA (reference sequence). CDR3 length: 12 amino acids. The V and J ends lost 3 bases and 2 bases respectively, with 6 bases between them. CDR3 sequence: CSASPFTDTQYF. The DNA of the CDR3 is TGCAGTGCTAGCCCCTTCACAGATACGCAGTATTTT.

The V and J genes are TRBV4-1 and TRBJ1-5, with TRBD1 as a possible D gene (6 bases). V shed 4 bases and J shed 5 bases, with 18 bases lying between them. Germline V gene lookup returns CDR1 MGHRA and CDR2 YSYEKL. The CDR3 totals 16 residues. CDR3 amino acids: CASSPRLKGGDQPQHF. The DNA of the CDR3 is TGCGCCAGCAGCCCCCGATTGAAGGGGGGGGATCAGCCCCAGCATTTT.

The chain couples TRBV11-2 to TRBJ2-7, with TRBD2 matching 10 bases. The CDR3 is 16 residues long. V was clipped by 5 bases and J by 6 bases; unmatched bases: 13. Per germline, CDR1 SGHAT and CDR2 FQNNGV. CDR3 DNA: TGTGCCAGCAGCCCAGTAGCGGGGGGAAATCCTGGCGAGCAGTACTTC. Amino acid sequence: CASSPVAGGNPGEQYF.

CDR3: CASKDTTSGANVLTF. The CDR3 DNA is TGTGCCAGCAAAGACACTACATCTGGGGCCAACGTCCTGACTTTC. The rearrangement uses TRBV6-2 or TRBV6-3 and TRBJ2-6, with no clear D. V dropped 7 bases and J dropped 1 base, with 11 bases sitting between them. Germline V CDR1 and CDR2: MNHEY, SVGEGT. This CDR3 region has 15 residues.

The CDR3 bases are TGCGCCAGCAGCGGCCAGGGGGTAGGAGAGCCTGAAGCTTTCTTT. This codes for CASSGQGVGEPEAFF. V usage is TRBV5-1 and J usage is TRBJ1-1; 7 bases map to TRBD1. Germline V gene sequence: CDR1 SGHRS, CDR2 YFSETQ. CDR3 length: 15 amino acids. Trimming at V came to 4 bases and at J to 6 bases, leaving 12 bases not matched to a gene. The variable domain in full, completed from reference TRBV5-1 and TRBJ1-1, reads KAGVTQTPRYLIKTRGQQVTLSCSPISGHRSVSWYQQTPGQGLQFLFEYFSETQRNKGNFPGRFSGRQFSNSRSEMNVSTLELGDSALYLCASSGQGVGEPEAFFGQGTRLTVV.

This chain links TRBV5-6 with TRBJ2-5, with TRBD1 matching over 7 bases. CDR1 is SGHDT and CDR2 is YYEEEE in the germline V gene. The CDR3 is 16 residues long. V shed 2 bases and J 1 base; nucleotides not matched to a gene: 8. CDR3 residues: CASSFPPGQRQETQYF. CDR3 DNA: TGTGCCAGCAGCTTTCCTCCGGGACAGCGCCAAGAGACCCAGTACTTC.

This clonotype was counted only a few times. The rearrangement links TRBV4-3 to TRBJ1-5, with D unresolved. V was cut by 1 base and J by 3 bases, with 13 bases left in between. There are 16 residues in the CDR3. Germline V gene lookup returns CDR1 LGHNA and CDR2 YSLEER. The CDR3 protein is CASSQGVLGSNQPQHF. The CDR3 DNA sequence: TGCGCCAGCAGCCAAGGAGTTCTGGGGTCCAATCAGCCCCAGCATTTT.

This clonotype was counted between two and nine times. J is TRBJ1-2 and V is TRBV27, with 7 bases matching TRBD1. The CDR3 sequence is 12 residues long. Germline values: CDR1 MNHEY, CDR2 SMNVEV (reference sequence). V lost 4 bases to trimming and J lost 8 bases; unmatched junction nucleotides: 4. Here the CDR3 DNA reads TGTGCCAGCAGTTACAGGGGTGTGGGCTACACCTTC. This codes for CASSYRGVGYTF.

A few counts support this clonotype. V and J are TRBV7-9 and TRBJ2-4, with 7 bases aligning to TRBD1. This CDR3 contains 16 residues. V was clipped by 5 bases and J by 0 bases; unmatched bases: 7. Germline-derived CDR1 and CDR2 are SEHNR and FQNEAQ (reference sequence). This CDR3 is CASSPGQLLAKNIQYF. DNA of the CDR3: TGTGCCAGCAGCCCGGGACAGTTACTAGCCAAAAACATTCAGTACTTC.

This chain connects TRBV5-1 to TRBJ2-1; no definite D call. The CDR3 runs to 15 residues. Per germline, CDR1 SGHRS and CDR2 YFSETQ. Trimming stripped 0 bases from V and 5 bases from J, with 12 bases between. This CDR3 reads CASSLAVNGNNEQFF. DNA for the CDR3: TGCGCCAGCAGCTTGGCAGTTAACGGAAACAATGAGCAGTTCTTC. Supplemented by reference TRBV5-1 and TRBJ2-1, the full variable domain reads KAGVTQTPRYLIKTRGQQVTLSCSPISGHRSVSWYQQTPGQGLQFLFEYFSETQRNKGNFPGRFSGRQFSNSRSEMNVSTLELGDSALYLCASSLAVNGNNEQFFGPGTRLTVL.

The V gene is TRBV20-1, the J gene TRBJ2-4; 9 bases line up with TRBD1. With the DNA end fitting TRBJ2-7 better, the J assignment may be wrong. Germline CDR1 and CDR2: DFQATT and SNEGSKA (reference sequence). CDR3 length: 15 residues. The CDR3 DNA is TGCAGTGCGTCATTCTCCCGGACAGGGGTCAACGAGCAGTACTTC. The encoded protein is CSASFSRTGVNEQYF.

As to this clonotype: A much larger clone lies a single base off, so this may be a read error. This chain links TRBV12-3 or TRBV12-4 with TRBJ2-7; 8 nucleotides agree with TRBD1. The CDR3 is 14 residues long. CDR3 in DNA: TGTGCCGGCAGCGCGGACAGGGTATCCTACGAGCAGTACTTC. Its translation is CAGSADRVSYEQYF.

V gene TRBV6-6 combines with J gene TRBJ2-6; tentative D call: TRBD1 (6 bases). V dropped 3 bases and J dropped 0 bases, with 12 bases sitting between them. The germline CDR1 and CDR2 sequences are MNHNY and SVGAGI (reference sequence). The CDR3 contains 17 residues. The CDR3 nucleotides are TGTGCCAGCAGTTATCCACAGGGACGCTCTGGGGCCAACGTCCTGACTTTC. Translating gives CASSYPQGRSGANVLTF.

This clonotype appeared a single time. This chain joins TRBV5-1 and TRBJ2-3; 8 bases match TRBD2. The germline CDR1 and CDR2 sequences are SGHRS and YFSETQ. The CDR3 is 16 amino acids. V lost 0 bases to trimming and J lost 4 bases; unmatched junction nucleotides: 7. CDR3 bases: TGCGCCAGCAGCTTGGTTGCGGGGGGCGCCTCAGATACGCAGTATTTT. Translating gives CASSLVAGGASDTQYF.

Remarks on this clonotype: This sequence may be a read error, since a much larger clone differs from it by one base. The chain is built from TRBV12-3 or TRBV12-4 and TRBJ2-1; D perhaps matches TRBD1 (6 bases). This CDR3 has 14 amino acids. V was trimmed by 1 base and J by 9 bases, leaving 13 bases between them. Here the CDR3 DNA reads TGTGCCAGCAGTTTAGGCGTGGGGGCAGGTGAGCAGTTCTTC. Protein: CASSLGVGAGEQFF.

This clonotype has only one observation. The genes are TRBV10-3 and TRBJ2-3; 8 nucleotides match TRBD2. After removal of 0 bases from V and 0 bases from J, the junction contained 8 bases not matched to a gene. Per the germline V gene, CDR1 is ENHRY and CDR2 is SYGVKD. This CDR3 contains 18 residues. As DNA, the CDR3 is TGTGCCATCAGTGAGTCTTTCATAAGCGGGGGAAGCACAGATACGCAGTATTTT. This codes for CAISESFISGGSTDTQYF.